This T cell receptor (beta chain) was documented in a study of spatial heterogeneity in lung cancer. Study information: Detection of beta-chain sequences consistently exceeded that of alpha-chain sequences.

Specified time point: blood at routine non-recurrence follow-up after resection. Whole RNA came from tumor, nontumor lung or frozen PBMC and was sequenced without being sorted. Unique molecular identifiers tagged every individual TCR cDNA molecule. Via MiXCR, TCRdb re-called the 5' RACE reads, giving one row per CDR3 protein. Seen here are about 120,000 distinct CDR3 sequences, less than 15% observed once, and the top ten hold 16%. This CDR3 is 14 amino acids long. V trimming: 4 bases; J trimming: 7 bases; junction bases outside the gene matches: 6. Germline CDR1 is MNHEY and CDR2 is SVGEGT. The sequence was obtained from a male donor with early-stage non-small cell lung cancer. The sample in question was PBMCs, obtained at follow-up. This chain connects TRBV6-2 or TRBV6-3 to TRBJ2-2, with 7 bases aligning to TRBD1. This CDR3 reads CASSSDRVYGELFF. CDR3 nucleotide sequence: TGTGCCAGCAGTTCAGACAGGGTTTACGGGGAGCTGTTTTTT.